One and the same sample provided the 5 T cell receptor beta chains below, sequenced in a study of post-analysis software for immune sequencing data (dated by TCRdb to about 2015). Points the paper makes about the study in general: Four or five TRBV segments, including TRBV5-6, TRBV5-1 and TRBV20-1, were significantly more frequent in patients than controls.

Library construction relied on PCR. Sequencer: Illumina HiSeq 2500. Unique molecular identifiers were incorporated into TCR beta cDNA libraries to reduce PCR and sequencing biases. TCRdb trimmed the raw reads at Q25, called clones with MiXCR and kept productive beta chains. Each entry is one CDR3 protein sequence, shown with its most common DNA and genes. Recorded for this sample are under 200,000 distinct CDR3 sequences; roughly 28% of them occurred a single time. Jointly, the top ten make up less than 4% of the sample. For these TCRs, the target antigens are not known. The specimen sequenced was blood. The receptors were gathered from a girl under 18 with multiple sclerosis.

This chain uses TRBV5-1 with TRBJ2-7; no definite D call. From germline, CDR1 is SGHRS and CDR2 YFSETQ. This CDR3 region has 12 residues. V was trimmed by 4 bases and J by 5 bases, leaving 10 bases between them. CDR3 sequence (DNA): TGCGCCAGCAGCGATCCCACGGACGAGCAGTACTTC. Its translation: CASSDPTDEQYF.

Turning to this clonotype: A much larger clone lies one base from this, so it may be a read error. The rearrangement joins TRBV4-1 to TRBJ2-6, with D perhaps assigned TRBD1 or TRBD2 (5 bases each). This CDR3 region has 15 residues. In germline, CDR1 is MGHRA, CDR2 YSYEKL. This CDR3 is CASQRGAPGANVRTF. In nucleotides, the CDR3 is TGCGCCAGCCAACGGGGCGCCCCTGGGGCCAACGTCCGGACTTTC.

Comments on this clonotype: A read error may explain this, as a much larger clone is one base away. The chain combines TRBV4-1 with TRBJ1-2; maybe TRBD1 (5 bases). Germline values: CDR1 MGHRA, CDR2 YSYEKL. This CDR3 spans 14 amino acids. The V and J ends lost 0 bases and 12 bases respectively, with 17 bases between them. This chain's CDR3 is CASSQEDRWGGHTF. The DNA for the CDR3 is TGCGCCAGCAGCCAAGAGGATCGTTGGGGCGGCCACACCTTC.

The rearrangement links TRBV5-1 to TRBJ1-1; no clear D gene. V lost 0 bases, J lost 7 bases, and 7 bases lay in between. This CDR3 has 12 residues. In germline, CDR1 is SGHRS, CDR2 YFSETQ. The CDR3 spells CASSLAGDEAFF. The DNA for the CDR3 is TGCGCCAGCAGCTTGGCCGGGGATGAAGCTTTCTTT.

The chain links TRBV5-1 to TRBJ1-2, with D perhaps matching TRBD1 (5 bases). V lost 6 bases and J 2 bases, leaving 14 bases between the germline ends. This CDR3 has 14 residues. Germline assignment: CDR1 SGHRS and CDR2 YFSETQ. This chain's CDR3 is CASNLGDLNYGYTF. CDR3 bases: TGCGCCAGCAACCTCGGGGACCTCAACTATGGCTACACCTTC.